The following is a T cell receptor (beta chain) sequence with its context. The CDR3 covers 16 residues. Per germline, CDR1 SEHNR and CDR2 FQNEAQ (reference sequence). V shed 4 bases, J shed 9 bases, and the junction held 12 bases outside the gene matches. A second roughly 6 to 11 cycle PCR used barcoded and J-beta primers. TCRdb called the 5' RACE reads again in MiXCR, with one record for every CDR3 protein. The sample has about 1.8 million distinct CDR3 sequences; around half are singletons. This sample stems from a study of blood T cells in healthy people across ages. Sequencing input: blood. This chain joins TRBV7-9 and TRBJ2-1; TRBD1 aligns across 10 bases. This clonotype was obtained from a woman aged 35 to 49 in good health. This CDR3 is CASSSNRGQGNAEQFF. In nucleotides, the CDR3 is TGTGCCAGCAGCTCGAATAGGGGACAGGGGAATGCTGAGCAGTTCTTC.